Listed below are T cell receptor beta chains from one sample, sequenced in a study of long-term antiretroviral therapy in people with HIV. Clones were sequenced by immunoSEQ multiplex PCR, and TCRdb holds only the in-frame ones, with some missing. The sample comprises 22,000 or so clones, around 81% of which are singletons, and approximately 15% rests with the top ten. The specimen comprised unsorted PBMCs, sampled 2.9 years after starting antiretroviral therapy. Every receptor here comes from a woman aged 25-40 years with HIV. CDR3s include the opening cysteine and the closing phenylalanine or tryptophan. D genes are given only for firm matches. Where a row states a size, it is once, few, many or the class of an expanded clone; other rows omit it.

CDR3 protein | CDR3 DNA | V gene | D gene | J gene | clone size
CASSKKRVQGAKKNYGYTF | TGTGCCAGCAGCAAAAAGAGGGTACAGGGTGCCAAAAAAAACTATGGCTACACCTTC | TRBV21-1 | . | TRBJ1-2 | .
CASKGQGVGYGYTF | TGTGCGAGTAAAGGACAGGGAGTTGGCTATGGCTACACCTTC | TRBV19 | TRBD1 | TRBJ1-2 | .
CASSEAEARGVIGPNSNQPQHF | TGTGCCAGCAGTGAAGCGGAGGCCAGGGGCGTAATTGGACCAAATAGCAATCAGCCCCAGCATTTT | TRBV6-1 | . | TRBJ1-5 | .
CASRGEFMGAGAQHF | TGTGCCAGCAGGGGAGAATTCATGGGGGCCGGGGCCCAGCATTTT | TRBV6-5 | . | TRBJ1-5 | .
CASSLGGTGAGDTQYF | TGCGCCAGCAGCTTGGGGGGGACAGGGGCCGGCGATACGCAGTATTTT | TRBV5-1 | TRBD1 | TRBJ2-3 | .
CASSRGQTNSPLHF | TGTGCCAGCAGCCGGGGACAGACAAATTCACCCCTCCACTTT | TRBV7-9 | TRBD1 | TRBJ1-6 | few
CAWSVGGLMNTEAFF | TGTGCCTGGAGTGTAGGAGGATTAATGAACACTGAAGCTTTCTTT | TRBV30 | . | TRBJ1-1 | once
CASRLEGDRVYEQYF | TGTGCCAGCAGGTTGGAGGGGGACAGGGTTTACGAGCAGTACTTC | TRBV5-6 | TRBD1 | TRBJ2-7 | .
CASSQAGKGSSYYGYTF | TGCGCCAGCAGCCAGGCAGGGAAGGGATCTAGCTACTATGGCTACACCTTC | TRBV4-1 | . | TRBJ1-2 | .
CASSRTGTLNYGYTF | TGTGCCAGTAGTAGAACAGGGACCCTCAACTATGGCTACACCTTC | TRBV19 | . | TRBJ1-2 | few
CSAGRVGETQYF | TGCAGCGCTGGCAGGGTGGGGGAGACCCAGTACTTC | TRBV29-1 | . | TRBJ2-5 | .
CASSRAQGDTEAFF | TGTGCCAGCAGCCGAGCCCAAGGGGACACTGAAGCTTTCTTT | TRBV7-9 | . | TRBJ1-1 | few
CASGLARQDTQYF | TGTGCTAGTGGTTTAGCGCGACAAGATACGCAGTATTTT | TRBV12-5 | . | TRBJ2-3 | .
CASSPRTATNEAFF | TGTGCCAGTAGTCCCAGGACAGCGACCAATGAAGCTTTCTTT | TRBV19 | . | TRBJ1-1 | .
CASSLAGAGGLSEQFF | TGTGCCAGCAGCTTAGCGGGAGCGGGGGGGCTAAGTGAGCAGTTCTTC | TRBV11-2 | TRBD2 | TRBJ2-1 | once
CASSKGGGGQGITGELFF | TGTGCCAGCAGCAAAGGAGGGGGTGGACAGGGGATCACCGGGGAGCTGTTTTTT | TRBV21-1 | . | TRBJ2-2 | .
CAWGRVLGDTEAFF | TGTGCCTGGGGCCGTGTCCTCGGGGACACTGAAGCTTTCTTT | TRBV30 | . | TRBJ1-1 | .
CASSPDKSWYNEQFF | TGCGCCAGCAGCCCGGACAAGTCATGGTACAATGAGCAGTTCTTC | TRBV5-1 | . | TRBJ2-1 | .
CASSDQAHGYTF | TGTGCCAGCAGTGATCAGGCCCATGGCTACACCTTC | TRBV6-1 | . | TRBJ1-2 | .
CASSQGLGGFYTSTDTQYF | TGTGCCAGCAGCCAGGGGCTAGGAGGATTTTACACAAGCACAGATACGCAGTATTTT | TRBV7-6 | . | TRBJ2-3 | .
CATSLGGSYNEQFF | TGTGCCACCTCTTTAGGGGGCTCCTACAATGAGCAGTTCTTC | TRBV7-6 | . | TRBJ2-1 | .